This TCR beta chain originates from a study of neurological immune-mediated disorders. Whole-study results and caveats: When grouped phylogenetically, the repertoires of 18 of the 34 multiple sclerosis patients fell together in one related-CDR3 cluster, which is a possible signature. In HTLV-1-associated myelopathy, TCR clonal expansion was greatest, and in multiple sclerosis it was least, below healthy controls.

Synthesis of cDNA was performed by 5'RACE using 10-nucleotide random UMIs. One entry per CDR3 protein results from TCRdb running MiXCR on the 5' RACE reads. This table has 31,000 or so distinct CDR3 sequences, roughly 1.6% appearing once. This clonotype was counted at least ten times. Its antigen is currently unknown. V lost 2 bases, J lost 9 bases, and 1 base stayed unmatched. This CDR3 has 12 residues. Germline lookup yields CDR1 MGHRA and CDR2 YSYEKL. The chain couples TRBV4-1 to TRBJ2-1; 7 positions agree with TRBD2. The clonotype was recovered from a woman in her twenties or thirties with multiple sclerosis. Material: PBMCs. The CDR3 DNA reads as TGCGCCAGCAGCCAACCGGGGGGTGAGCAGTTCTTC. Protein sequence: CASSQPGGEQFF.